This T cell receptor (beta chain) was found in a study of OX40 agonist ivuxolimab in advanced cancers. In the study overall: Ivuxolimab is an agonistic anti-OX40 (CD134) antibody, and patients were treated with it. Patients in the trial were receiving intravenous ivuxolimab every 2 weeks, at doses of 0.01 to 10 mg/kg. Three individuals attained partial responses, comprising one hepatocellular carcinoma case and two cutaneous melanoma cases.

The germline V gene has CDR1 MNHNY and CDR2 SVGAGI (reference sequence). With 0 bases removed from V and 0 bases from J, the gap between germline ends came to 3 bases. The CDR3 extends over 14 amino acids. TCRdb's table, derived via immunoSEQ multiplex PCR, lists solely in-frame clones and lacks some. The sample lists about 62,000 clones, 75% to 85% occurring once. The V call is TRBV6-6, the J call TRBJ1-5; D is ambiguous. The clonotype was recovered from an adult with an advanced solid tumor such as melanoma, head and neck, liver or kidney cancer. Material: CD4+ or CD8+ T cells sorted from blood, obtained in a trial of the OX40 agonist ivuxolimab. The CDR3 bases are TGTGCCAGCAGTTACTCGGGTAGCAATCAGCCCCAGCATTTT. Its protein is CASSYSGSNQPQHF.